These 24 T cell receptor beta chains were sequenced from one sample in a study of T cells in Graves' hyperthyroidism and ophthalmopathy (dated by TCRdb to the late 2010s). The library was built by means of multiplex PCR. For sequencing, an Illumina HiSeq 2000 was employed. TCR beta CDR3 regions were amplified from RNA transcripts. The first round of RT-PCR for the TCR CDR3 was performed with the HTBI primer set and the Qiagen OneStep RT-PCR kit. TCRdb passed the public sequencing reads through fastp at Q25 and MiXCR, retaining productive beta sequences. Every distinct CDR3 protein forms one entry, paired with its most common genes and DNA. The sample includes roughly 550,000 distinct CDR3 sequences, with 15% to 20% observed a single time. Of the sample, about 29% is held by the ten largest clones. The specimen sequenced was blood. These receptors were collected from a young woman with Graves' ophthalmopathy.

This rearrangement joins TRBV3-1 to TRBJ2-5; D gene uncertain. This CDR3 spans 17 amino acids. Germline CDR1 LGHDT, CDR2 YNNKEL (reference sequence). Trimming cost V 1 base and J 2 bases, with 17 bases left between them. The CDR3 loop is CASSQGEGVPSQETQYF. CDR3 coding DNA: TGTGCCAGCAGCCAAGGCGAAGGCGTCCCTTCGCAAGAGACCCAGTACTTC.

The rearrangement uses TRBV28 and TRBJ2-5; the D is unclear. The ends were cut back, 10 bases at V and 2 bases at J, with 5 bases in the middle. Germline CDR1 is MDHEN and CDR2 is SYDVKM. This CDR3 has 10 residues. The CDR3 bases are TGTGCCATTAAACAAGAGACCCAGTACTTC. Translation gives CAIKQETQYF.

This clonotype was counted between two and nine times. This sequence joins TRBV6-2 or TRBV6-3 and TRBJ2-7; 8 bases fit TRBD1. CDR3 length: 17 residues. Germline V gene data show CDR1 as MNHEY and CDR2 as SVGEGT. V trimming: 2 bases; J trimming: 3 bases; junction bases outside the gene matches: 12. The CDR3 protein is CASSYPPDRGPLYEQYF. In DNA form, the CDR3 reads TGTGCCAGCAGTTACCCCCCAGACAGGGGACCCCTCTACGAGCAGTACTTC.

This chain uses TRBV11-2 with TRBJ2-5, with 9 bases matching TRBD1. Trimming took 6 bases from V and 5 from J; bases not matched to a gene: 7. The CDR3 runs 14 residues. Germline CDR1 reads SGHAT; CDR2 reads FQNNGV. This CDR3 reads CASSTHRGRETQYF. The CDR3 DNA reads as TGTGCCAGCAGTACCCACAGGGGGCGTGAGACCCAGTACTTC.

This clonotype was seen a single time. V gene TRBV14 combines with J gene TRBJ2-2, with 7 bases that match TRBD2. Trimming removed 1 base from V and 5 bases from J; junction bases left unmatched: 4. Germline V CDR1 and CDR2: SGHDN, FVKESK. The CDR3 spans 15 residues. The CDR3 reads CASSQAWRGTGELFF. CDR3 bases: TGTGCCAGCAGCCAAGCCTGGCGGGGGACCGGGGAGCTGTTTTTT.

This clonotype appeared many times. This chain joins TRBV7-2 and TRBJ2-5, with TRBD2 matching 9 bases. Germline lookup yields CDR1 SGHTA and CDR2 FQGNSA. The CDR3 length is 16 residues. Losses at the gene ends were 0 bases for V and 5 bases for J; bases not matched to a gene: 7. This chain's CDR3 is CASSLASRAGGETQYF. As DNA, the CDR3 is TGTGCCAGCAGCTTAGCCTCGAGAGCGGGAGGCGAGACCCAGTACTTC.

In DNA, the CDR3 is TGCGCCAGCAGCTTGTCCCTTGACAGGTCCTTGGGCTTGCAGTATTTT. This gives the protein CASSLSLDRSLGLQYF. The chain recombines TRBV5-1 with TRBJ2-3, with D perhaps TRBD1 (6 bases). V lost 1 base, J lost 11 bases, and 23 bases lay in between. The CDR3 loop spans 16 amino acids. The V gene's germline CDR1 is SGHRS and CDR2 YFSETQ.

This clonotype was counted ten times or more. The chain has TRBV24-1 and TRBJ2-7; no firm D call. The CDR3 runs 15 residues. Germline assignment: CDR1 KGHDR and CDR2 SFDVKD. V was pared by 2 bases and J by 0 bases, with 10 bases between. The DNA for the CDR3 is TGTGCCACCAGTGATTCGGCGACACTCTCCTACGAGCAGTACTTC. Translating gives CATSDSATLSYEQYF.

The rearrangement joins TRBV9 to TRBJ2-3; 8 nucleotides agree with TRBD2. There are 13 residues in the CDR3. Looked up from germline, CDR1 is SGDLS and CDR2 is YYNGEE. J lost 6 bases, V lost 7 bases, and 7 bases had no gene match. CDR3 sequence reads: CASSGGARDTQYF. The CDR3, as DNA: TGTGCCAGCTCGGGGGGGGCGAGGGATACGCAGTATTTT.

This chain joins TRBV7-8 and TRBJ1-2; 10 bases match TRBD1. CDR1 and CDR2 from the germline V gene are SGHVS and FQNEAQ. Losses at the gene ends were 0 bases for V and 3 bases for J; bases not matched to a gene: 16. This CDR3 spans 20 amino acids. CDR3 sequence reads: CASSLATVLTGGAMDYGYTF. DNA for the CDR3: TGTGCCAGCAGCTTAGCGACGGTTTTGACAGGGGGCGCGATGGACTATGGCTACACCTTC.

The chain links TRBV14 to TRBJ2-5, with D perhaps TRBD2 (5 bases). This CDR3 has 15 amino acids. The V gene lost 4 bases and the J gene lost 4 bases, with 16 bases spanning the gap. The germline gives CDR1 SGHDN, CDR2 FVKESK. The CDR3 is CASSPLTMTSETQYF. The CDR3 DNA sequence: TGTGCCAGCAGCCCATTGACTATGACTTCAGAGACCCAGTACTTC.

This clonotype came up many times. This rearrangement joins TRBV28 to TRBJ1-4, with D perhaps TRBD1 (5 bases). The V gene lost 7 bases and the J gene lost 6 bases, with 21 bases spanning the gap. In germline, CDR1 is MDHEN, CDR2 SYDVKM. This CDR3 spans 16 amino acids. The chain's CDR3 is CASTSRGGGLDEKLFF. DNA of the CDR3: TGTGCCAGCACCTCCCGGGGGGGAGGGCTTGATGAAAAACTGTTTTTT.

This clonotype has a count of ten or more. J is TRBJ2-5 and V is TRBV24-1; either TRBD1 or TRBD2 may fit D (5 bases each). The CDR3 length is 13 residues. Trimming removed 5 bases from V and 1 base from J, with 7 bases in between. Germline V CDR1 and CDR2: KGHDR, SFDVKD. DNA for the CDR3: TGTGCCACCAGTGGTGGGGGCCAAGAGACCCAGTACTTC. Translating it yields CATSGGGQETQYF.

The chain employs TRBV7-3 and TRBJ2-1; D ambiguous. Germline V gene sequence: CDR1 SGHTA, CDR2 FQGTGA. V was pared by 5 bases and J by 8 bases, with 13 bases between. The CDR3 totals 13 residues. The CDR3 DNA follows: TGTGCCAGCAGCCCATCGCCAGGCGATGAGCAGTTCTTC. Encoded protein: CASSPSPGDEQFF.

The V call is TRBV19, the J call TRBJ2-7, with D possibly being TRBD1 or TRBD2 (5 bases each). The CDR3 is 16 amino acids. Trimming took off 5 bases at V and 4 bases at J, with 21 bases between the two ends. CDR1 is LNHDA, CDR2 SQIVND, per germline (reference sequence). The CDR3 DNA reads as TGTGCCAGTAGTCCCAGTCGGGGCTACCGTCGTTACGAGCAGTACTTC. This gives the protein CASSPSRGYRRYEQYF.

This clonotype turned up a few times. The CDR3 sequence is CAWAGQGGSPLHF. In DNA, the CDR3 is TGTGCCTGGGCCGGACAGGGCGGTTCACCCCTCCACTTT. V is TRBV30 and J is TRBJ1-6; 8 nucleotides align to TRBD1. After removal of 5 bases from V and 9 bases from J, the junction contained 6 bases not matched to a gene. CDR1 is GTSNPN, CDR2 SVGIG, per germline (reference sequence). The CDR3 is 13 residues long.

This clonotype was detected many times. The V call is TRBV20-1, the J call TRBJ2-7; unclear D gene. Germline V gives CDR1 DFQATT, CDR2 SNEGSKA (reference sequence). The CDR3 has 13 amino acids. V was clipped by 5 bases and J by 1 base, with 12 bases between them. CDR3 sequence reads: CSADDGLSYEQYF. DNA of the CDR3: TGCAGTGCTGACGACGGATTATCCTACGAGCAGTACTTC.

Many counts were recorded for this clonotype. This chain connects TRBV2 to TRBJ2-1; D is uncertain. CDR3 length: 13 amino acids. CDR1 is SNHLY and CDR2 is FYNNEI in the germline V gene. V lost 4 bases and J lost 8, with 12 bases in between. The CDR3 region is CASSAGRWDEQFF. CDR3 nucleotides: TGTGCCAGCAGTGCTGGCAGGTGGGATGAGCAGTTCTTC. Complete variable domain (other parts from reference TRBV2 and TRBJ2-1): EPEVTQTPSHQVTQMGQEVILRCVPISNHLYFYWYRQILGQKVEFLVSFYNNEISEKSEIFDDQFSVERPDGSNFTLKIRSTKLEDSAMYFCASSAGRWDEQFFGPGTRLTVL.

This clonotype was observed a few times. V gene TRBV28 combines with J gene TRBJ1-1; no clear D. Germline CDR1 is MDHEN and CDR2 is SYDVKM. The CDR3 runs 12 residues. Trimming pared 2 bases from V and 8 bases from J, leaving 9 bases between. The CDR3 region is CASSLQRREAFF. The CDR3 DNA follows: TGTGCCAGCAGTTTACAGCGACGGGAAGCTTTCTTT. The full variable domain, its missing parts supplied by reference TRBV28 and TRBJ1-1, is DVKVTQSSRYLVKRTGEKVFLECVQDMDHENMFWYRQDPGLGLRLIYFSYDVKMKEKGDIPEGYSVSREKKERFSLILESASTNQTSMYLCASSLQRREAFFGQGTRLTVV.

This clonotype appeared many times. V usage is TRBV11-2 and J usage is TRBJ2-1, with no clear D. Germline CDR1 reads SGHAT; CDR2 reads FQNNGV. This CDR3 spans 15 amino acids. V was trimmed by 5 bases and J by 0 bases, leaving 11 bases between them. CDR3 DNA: TGTGCCAGCAGCCAAGAAGCGAGCTCCTACAATGAGCAGTTCTTC. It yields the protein CASSQEASSYNEQFF.

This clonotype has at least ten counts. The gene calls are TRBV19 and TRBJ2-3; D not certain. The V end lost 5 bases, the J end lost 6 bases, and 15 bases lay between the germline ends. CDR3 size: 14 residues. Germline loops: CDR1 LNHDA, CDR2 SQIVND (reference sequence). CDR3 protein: CASSSRPYRDTQYF. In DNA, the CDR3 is TGTGCCAGTAGTTCTCGGCCCTACCGGGATACGCAGTATTTT.

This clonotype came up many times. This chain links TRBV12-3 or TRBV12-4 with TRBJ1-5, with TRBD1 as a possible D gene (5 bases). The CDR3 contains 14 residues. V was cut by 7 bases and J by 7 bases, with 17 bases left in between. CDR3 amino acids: CASTMARVGQPQHF. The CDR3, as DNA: TGTGCCAGCACCATGGCCAGGGTCGGCCAGCCCCAGCATTTT.

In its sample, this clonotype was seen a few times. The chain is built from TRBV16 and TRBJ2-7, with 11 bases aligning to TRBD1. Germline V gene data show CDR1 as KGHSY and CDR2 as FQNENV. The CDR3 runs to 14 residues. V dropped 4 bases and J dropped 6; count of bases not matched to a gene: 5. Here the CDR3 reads CASSPRTGGVEQYF. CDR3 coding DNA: TGTGCCAGCAGCCCGCGGACAGGGGGCGTCGAGCAGTACTTC. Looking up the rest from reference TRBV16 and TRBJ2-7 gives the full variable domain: GEEVAQTPKHLVRGEGQKAKLYCAPIKGHSYVFWYQQVLKNEFKFLISFQNENVFDETGMPKERFSAKCLPNSPCSLEIQATKLEDSAVYFCASSPRTGGVEQYFGPGTRLTVT.

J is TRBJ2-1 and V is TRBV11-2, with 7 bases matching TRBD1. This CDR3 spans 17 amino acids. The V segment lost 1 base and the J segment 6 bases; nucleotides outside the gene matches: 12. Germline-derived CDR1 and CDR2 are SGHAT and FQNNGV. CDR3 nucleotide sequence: TGTGCCAGCAGCTTAGTAGGGGGCGGATGGTTGCGCAATGAGCAGTTCTTC. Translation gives CASSLVGGGWLRNEQFF.